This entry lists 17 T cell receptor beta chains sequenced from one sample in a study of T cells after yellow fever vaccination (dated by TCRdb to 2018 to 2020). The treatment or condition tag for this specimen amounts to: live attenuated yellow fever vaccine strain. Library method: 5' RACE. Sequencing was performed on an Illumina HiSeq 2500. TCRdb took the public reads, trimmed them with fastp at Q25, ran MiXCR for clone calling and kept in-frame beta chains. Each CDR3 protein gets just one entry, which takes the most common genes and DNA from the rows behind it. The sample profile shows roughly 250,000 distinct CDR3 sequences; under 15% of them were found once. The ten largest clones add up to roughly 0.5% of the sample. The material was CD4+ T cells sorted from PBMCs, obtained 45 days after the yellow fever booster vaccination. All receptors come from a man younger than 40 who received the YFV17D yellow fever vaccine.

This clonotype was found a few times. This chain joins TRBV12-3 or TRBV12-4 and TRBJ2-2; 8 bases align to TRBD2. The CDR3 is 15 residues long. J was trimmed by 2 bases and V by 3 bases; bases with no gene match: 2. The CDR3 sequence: CASSFGLANTGELFF. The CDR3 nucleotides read TGTGCCAGCAGTTTCGGACTAGCTAACACCGGGGAGCTGTTTTTT.

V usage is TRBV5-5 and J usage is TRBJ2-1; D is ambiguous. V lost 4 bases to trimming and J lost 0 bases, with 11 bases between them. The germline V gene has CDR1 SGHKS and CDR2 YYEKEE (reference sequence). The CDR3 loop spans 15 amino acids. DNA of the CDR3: TGTGCCAGCAGCCAGTCCACGAGCTCCTACAATGAGCAGTTCTTC. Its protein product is CASSQSTSSYNEQFF.

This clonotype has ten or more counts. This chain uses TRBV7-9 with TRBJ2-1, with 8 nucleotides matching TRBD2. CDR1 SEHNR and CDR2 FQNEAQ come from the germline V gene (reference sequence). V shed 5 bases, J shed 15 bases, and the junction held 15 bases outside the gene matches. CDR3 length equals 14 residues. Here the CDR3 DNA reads TGTGCCAGCAGCCAAAGATCAGCGGGAGTGCCACCGTTCTTC. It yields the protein CASSQRSAGVPPFF.

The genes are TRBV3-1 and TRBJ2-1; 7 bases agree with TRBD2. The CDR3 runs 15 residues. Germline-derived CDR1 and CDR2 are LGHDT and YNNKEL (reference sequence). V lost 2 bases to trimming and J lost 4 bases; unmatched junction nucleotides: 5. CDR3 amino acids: CASSQRGRGYNEQFF. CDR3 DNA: TGTGCCAGCAGCCAACGGGGGAGGGGATACAATGAGCAGTTCTTC.

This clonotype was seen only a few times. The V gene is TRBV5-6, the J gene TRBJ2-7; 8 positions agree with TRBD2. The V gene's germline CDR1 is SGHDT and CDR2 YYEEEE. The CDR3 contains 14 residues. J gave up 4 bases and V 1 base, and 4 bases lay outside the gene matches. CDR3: CASSLTGGLYEQYF. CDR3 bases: TGTGCCAGCAGCTTGACGGGGGGGTTGTACGAGCAGTACTTC.

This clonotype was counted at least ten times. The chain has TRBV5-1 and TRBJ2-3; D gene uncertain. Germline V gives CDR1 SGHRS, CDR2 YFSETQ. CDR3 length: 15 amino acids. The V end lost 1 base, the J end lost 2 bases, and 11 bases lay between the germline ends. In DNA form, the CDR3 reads TGCGCCAGCAGCTTGCCCAGCGCGGTCACAGATACGCAGTATTTT. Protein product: CASSLPSAVTDTQYF.

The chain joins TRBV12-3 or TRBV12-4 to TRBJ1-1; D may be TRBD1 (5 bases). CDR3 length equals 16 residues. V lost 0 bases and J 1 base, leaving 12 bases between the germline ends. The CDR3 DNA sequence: TGTGCCAGCAGTTTAGCCCGGGGGGATCAGAACACTGAAGCTTTCTTT. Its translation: CASSLARGDQNTEAFF.

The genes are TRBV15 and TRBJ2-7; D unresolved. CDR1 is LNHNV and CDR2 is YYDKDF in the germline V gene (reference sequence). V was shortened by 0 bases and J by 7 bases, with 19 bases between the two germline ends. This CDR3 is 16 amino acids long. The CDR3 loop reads CATSREPLGPAGEQYF. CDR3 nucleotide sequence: TGTGCCACCAGCAGAGAACCCCTCGGACCGGCTGGAGAGCAGTACTTC.

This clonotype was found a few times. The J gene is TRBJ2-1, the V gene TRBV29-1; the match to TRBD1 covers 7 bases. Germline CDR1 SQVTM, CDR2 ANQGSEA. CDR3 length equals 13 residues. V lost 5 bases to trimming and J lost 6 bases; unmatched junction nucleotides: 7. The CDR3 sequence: CSVRQGRFNEQFF. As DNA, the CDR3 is TGCAGCGTTCGACAGGGCAGGTTCAATGAGCAGTTCTTC.

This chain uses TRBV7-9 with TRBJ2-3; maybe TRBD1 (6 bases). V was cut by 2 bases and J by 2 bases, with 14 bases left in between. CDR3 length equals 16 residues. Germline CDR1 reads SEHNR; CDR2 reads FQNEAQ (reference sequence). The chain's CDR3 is CASSLPRGKNTDTQYF. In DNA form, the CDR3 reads TGTGCCAGCAGCTTACCCAGGGGCAAAAACACAGATACGCAGTATTTT.

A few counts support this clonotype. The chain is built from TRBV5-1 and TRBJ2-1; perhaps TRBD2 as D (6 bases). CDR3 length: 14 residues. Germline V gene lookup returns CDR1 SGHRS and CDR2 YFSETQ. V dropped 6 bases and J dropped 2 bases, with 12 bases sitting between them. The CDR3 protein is CASTPGLAYNEQFF. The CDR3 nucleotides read TGCGCCAGCACCCCGGGACTCGCCTACAATGAGCAGTTCTTC.

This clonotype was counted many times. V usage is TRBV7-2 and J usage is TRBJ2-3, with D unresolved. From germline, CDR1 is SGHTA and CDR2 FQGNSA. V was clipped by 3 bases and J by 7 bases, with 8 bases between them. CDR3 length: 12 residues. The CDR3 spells CASSFMGNTQYF. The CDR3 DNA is TGTGCCAGCAGCTTTATGGGTAATACGCAGTATTTT.

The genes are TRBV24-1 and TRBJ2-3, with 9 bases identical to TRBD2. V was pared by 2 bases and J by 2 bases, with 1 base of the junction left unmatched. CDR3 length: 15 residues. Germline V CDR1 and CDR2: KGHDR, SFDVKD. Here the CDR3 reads CATSDSSGNTDTQYF. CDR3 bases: TGTGCCACCAGTGATTCTAGCGGGAACACAGATACGCAGTATTTT.

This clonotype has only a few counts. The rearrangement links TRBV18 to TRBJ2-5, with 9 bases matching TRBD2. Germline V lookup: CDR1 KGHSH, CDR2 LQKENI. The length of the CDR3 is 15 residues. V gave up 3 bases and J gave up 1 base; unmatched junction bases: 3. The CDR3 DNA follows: TGTGCCAGCTCACCGGGCGGGAGGGTCCAAGAGACCCAGTACTTC. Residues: CASSPGGRVQETQYF.

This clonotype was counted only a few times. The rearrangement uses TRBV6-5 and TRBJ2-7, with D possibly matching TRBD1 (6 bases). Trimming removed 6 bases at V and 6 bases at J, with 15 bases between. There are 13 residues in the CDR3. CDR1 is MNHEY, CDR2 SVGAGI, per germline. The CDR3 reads CASRPLTGTEQYF. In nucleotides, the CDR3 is TGTGCCAGCAGACCACTTACAGGGACCGAGCAGTACTTC.

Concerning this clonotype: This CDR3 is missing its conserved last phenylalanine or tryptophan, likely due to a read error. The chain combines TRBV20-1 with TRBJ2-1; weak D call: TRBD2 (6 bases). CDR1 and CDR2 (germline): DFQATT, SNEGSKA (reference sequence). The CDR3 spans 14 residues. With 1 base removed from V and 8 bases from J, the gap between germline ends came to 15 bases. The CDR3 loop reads CSARVGGLTDEQFL. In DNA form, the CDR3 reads TGCAGTGCTAGAGTGGGGGGTCTTACAGATGAGCAGTTCTTA.

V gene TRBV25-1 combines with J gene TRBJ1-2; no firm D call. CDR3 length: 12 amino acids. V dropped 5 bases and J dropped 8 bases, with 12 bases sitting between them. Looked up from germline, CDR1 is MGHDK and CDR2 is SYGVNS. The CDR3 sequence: CASSSDPGGYTF. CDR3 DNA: TGTGCCAGCAGTTCGGACCCTGGGGGCTACACCTTC.